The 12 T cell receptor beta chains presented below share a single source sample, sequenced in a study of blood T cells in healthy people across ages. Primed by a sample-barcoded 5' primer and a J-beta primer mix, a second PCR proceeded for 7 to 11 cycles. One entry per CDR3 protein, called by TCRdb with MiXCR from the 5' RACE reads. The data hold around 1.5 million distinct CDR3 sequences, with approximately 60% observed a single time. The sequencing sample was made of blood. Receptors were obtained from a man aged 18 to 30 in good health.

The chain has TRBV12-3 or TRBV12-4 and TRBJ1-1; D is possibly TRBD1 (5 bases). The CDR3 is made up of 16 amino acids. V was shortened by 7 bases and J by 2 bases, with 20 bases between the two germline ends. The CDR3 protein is CASTPGRLILNTEAFF. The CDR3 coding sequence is TGTGCCAGCACCCCGGGACGGCTAATACTAAACACTGAAGCTTTCTTT.

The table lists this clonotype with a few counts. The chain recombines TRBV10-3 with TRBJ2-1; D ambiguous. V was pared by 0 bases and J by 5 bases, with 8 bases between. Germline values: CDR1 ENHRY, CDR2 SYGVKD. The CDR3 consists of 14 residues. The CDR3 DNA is TGTGCCATCAGTGAGTCTGTGCGGAACAATGAGCAGTTCTTC. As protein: CAISESVRNNEQFF.

DNA for the CDR3: TGCGCCAGCAGGCCTCGACTAGCGGGACAGAACAATGAGCAGTTCTTC. This sequence encodes CASRPRLAGQNNEQFF. The rearrangement uses TRBV4-1 and TRBJ2-1; 11 bases map to TRBD2. Losses at the gene ends were 6 bases for V and 5 bases for J; bases not matched to a gene: 9. The length of the CDR3 is 16 residues. Germline V gives CDR1 MGHRA, CDR2 YSYEKL.

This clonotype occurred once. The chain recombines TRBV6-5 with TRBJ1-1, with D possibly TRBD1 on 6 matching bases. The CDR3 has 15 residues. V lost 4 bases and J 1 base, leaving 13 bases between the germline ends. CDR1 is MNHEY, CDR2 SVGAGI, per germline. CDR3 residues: CASSSQDRGNTEAFF. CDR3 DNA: TGTGCCAGCAGTTCCCAGGACAGAGGGAACACTGAAGCTTTCTTT.

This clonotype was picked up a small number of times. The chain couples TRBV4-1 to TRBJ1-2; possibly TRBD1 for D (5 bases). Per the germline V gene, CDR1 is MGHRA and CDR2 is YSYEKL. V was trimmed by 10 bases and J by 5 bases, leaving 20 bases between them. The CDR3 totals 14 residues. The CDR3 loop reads CATGNHGVHYGYTF. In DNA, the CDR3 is TGCGCCACAGGGAACCATGGTGTCCATTATGGCTACACCTTC.

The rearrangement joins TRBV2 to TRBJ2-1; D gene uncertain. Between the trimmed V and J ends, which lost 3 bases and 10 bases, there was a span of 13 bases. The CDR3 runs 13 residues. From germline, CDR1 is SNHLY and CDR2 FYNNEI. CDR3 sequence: CASSEDPLGEQFF. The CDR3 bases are TGTGCCAGCAGTGAGGATCCCCTCGGAGAGCAGTTCTTC.

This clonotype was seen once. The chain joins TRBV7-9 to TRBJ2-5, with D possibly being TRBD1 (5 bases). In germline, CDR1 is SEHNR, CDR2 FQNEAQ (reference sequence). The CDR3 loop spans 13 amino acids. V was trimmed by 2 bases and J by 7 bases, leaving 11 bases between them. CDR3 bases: TGTGCCAGCAGCTTAAAGGGGTCCGGGACCCAGTACTTC. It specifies CASSLKGSGTQYF.

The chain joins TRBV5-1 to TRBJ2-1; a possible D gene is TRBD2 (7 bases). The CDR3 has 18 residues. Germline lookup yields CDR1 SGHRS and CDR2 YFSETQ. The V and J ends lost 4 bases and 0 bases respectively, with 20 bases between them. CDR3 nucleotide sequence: TGCGCCAGCAGCATACGACCGGGGGGCACGAGCTCCTACAATGAGCAGTTCTTC. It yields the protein CASSIRPGGTSSYNEQFF.

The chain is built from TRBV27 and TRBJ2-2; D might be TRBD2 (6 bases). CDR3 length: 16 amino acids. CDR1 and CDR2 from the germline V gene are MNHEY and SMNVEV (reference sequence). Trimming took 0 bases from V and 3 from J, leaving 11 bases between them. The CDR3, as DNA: TGTGCCAGCAGTTTATCTGGAGGGGTGGACACCGGGGAGCTGTTTTTT. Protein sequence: CASSLSGGVDTGELFF.

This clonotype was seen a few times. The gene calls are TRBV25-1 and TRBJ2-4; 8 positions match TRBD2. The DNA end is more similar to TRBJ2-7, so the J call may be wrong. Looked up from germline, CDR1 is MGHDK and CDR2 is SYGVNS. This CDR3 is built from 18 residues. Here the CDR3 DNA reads TGTGCCAGCAGTGAATTGGTCCCCGAGCGGGGGAACGGGAACGAGCAGTACTTC. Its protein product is CASSELVPERGNGNEQYF.

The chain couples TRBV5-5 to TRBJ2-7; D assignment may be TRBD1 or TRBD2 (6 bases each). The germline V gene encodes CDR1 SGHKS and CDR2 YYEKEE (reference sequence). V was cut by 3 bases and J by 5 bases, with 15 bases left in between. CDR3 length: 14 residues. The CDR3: CASSWPEGDHEQYF. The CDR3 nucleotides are TGTGCCAGCAGCTGGCCGGAGGGGGACCACGAGCAGTACTTC. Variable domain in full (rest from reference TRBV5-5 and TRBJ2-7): DAGVTQSPTHLIKTRGQQVTLRCSPISGHKSVSWYQQVLGQGPQFIFQYYEKEERGRGNFPDRFSARQFPNYSSELNVNALLLGDSALYLCASSWPEGDHEQYFGPGTRLTVT.

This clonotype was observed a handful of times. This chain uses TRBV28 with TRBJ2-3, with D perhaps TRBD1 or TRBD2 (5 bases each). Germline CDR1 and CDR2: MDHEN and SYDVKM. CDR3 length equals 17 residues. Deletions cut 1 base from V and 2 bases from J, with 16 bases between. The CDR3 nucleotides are TGTGCCAGCAGTTTATCAGGGACCCACTACTACACAGATACGCAGTATTTT. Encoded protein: CASSLSGTHYYTDTQYF.